The TCR beta chain under discussion was sequenced for a study of blood T cell repertoires in COVID-19. Study overall: Sites in the United States, Italy and Spain provided acute and convalescent COVID-19 samples. Sample material is recorded as cDNA or gDNA derived from T cells, B-cell-depleted T cells, or PBMCs.

Original processing methods: Reference gene primer amplification gave estimated nucleated cell counts. TCRdb's copy holds only in-frame clones and misses some; the assay was immunoSEQ multiplex PCR. The DNA gave D and trimming, while V, J and clone size come from that table. The sample comprises about 210,000 clones, around 81% of which are singletons, and approximately 9% rests with the top ten. This clone was seen just once. The CDR3 sequence is 12 residues long. Trimming removed 6 bases at V and 11 bases at J, with 16 bases between. Germline CDR1 and CDR2: MDHEN and SYDVKM. The genes are TRBV28 and TRBJ1-1; a weak D match, TRBD1 (5 bases). The sample was PBMCs or T cells enriched from blood (not recorded which). The clonotype was recovered from a woman between 45 and 60 years old with acute COVID-19. The CDR3 DNA sequence: TGTGCCAGCAGCCGGGTCGTAGGGGTGGCTTTCTTT. Its protein is CASSRVVGVAFF.